Described below is a single T cell receptor beta chain sequence and its context. Its antigen is as yet unknown. The sample belongs to a study of OX40 agonist ivuxolimab in advanced cancers. Study overall: Mean age about 60 years, range about 20 to 79; 82.7% male. Study-wide results and limits: Circulating CD4+ and CD8+ T cells showed clonal expansion by week 6 at 0.1 to 3.0 mg/kg. Researchers report that CD8+ T cells had, on average, more expanded clones than CD4+.

The assay was immunoSEQ multiplex PCR, and TCRdb's table has in-frame clones only and misses some. Seen here are some 21,000 clones, more than 75% observed once, and the top ten hold approximately 11%. The germline CDR1 and CDR2 sequences are WNHNN and SYGVQD (reference sequence). The J segment lost 0 bases and the V segment lost 3 bases, leaving 4 bases of the junction unmatched. The CDR3 length is 16 residues. Sequencing used CD4+ or CD8+ T cells sorted from blood, obtained in a trial of the OX40 agonist ivuxolimab. This clonotype originated in an adult with an advanced solid tumor such as melanoma, head and neck, liver or kidney cancer. V usage is TRBV10-1 and J usage is TRBJ2-1; TRBD2 matches at 8 bases. The CDR3 loop reads CASSDIAGSSYNEQFF. CDR3 nucleotides: TGCGCCAGCAGTGACATAGCGGGAAGCTCCTACAATGAGCAGTTCTTC.